This T cell receptor beta chain was identified during a study of cytomegalovirus exposure and HLA in healthy donors. A remark on this clone: Its antigen is still unknown.

Findings and limits, study-wide: An analysis done earlier found most TCR beta V segments productive about 87% or about 30% of the time. Certain indistinguishable V segments, among them TRBV6-2 and TRBV6-3, were excluded.

From germline, CDR1 is MDHEN and CDR2 SYDVKM. V was clipped by 6 bases and J by 1 base; unmatched bases: 10. This CDR3 has 17 residues. Primers: 60 Vbeta forward and 13 Jbeta reverse. Here immunoSEQ multiplex PCR was the method, and the copy in TCRdb shows in-frame clones only, minus some. The table has 150,000 to 200,000 clones, around 86% seen once. Sequenced input: PBMCs. The chain uses TRBV28 and TRBJ1-5, with 9 bases matching TRBD1. The TCR comes from a man aged 35 to 55 in good health and CMV-seropositive. The CDR3 DNA sequence: TGTGCCAGCAGGGCGACAGGGGGAACGGGGAGCAATCAGCCCCAGCATTTT. Translation gives CASRATGGTGSNQPQHF.